The 21 T cell receptor beta chains in this list originate from one sample, sequenced in a study of T-cell memory formation after mild COVID-19. TCRdb ran MiXCR on the 5' RACE reads and lists one entry per CDR3 protein. This table has 75,000 to 95,000 distinct CDR3 sequences, approximately 13% appearing once. Sequencing was carried out using PBMCs or a T cell subset sorted from them (not recorded which). The receptors were sampled from an adult woman who had mild COVID-19 (a few samples of this study predate the infection). Cell type and time point are not known.

The chain is built from TRBV7-9 and TRBJ2-7; D gene uncertain. Germline V gene lookup returns CDR1 SEHNR and CDR2 FQNEAQ (reference sequence). Trimming removed 5 bases from V and 2 bases from J, with 10 bases in between. The CDR3 consists of 13 residues. Written as DNA, the CDR3 is TGTGCCAGCAGCCATACAGAAGCCTACGAGCAGTACTTC. It encodes CASSHTEAYEQYF.

The rearrangement joins TRBV12-3 or TRBV12-4 to TRBJ2-1; D is unresolved. The CDR3 covers 12 residues. V shed 6 bases and J shed 7 bases, with 10 bases lying between them. CDR3 sequence reads: CASSHGVNEQFF. In DNA, the CDR3 is TGTGCCAGCAGCCACGGAGTGAATGAGCAGTTCTTC.

Points on this clonotype: A much larger clone lies one base from this, so it may be a read error. The CDR3 carries no conserved terminal phenylalanine or tryptophan, so it likely arises from a read error. The chain links TRBV15 to TRBJ2-1; 7 bases match TRBD2. The CDR3 has 14 residues. Germline V CDR1 and CDR2: LNHNV, YYDKDF (reference sequence). V lost 7 bases, J lost 6 bases, and 9 bases stayed unmatched. The CDR3 reads CATTDHGGINEQFL. The CDR3 DNA follows: TGTGCCACCACCGATCACGGGGGGATCAATGAGCAGTTCTTA.

Only a few counts were recorded for this clonotype. The chain has TRBV7-9 and TRBJ2-1, with D possibly matching TRBD1 (5 bases). V lost 1 base, J lost 4 bases, and 11 bases lay in between. The germline gives CDR1 SEHNR, CDR2 FQNEAQ (reference sequence). The CDR3 is 15 residues long. CDR3 DNA sequence: TGTGCCAGCAGCTTAGGACAGTGGGAATACAATGAGCAGTTCTTC. Its protein product is CASSLGQWEYNEQFF.

The rearrangement joins TRBV20-1 to TRBJ1-5; D is uncertain. Looked up from germline, CDR1 is DFQATT and CDR2 is SNEGSKA (reference sequence). The CDR3 consists of 14 residues. V lost 4 bases and J 0 bases, leaving 10 bases between the germline ends. The CDR3 DNA follows: TGCAGTGCTATCCCCGAGTATAGCAATCAGCCCCAGCATTTT. Translated, it gives CSAIPEYSNQPQHF.

This clonotype turned up a few times. This chain links TRBV5-1 with TRBJ2-3; 8 bases are a match to TRBD2. The CDR3 sequence is 16 residues long. Germline lookup yields CDR1 SGHRS and CDR2 YFSETQ. After removal of 4 bases from V and 0 bases from J, the junction contained 7 bases not matched to a gene. Written as DNA, the CDR3 is TGCGCCAGCAGCGAGACCCAGCGGGAGAGCACAGATACGCAGTATTTT. Residues: CASSETQRESTDTQYF.

This clonotype was counted a few times. J is TRBJ2-3 and V is TRBV6-5; TRBD2 matches 9 bases. This CDR3 is 15 amino acids long. From germline, CDR1 is MNHEY and CDR2 SVGAGI. Trimming at V came to 1 base and at J to 1 base, leaving 0 bases not matched to a gene. The CDR3 is CASSYWTSGTDTQYF. CDR3 nucleotide sequence: TGTGCCAGCAGTTACTGGACTAGCGGCACAGATACGCAGTATTTT.

CDR3 protein: CASSPAWERDPYEQYF. In DNA form, the CDR3 reads TGTGCCAGCAGCCCCGCTTGGGAGCGGGATCCCTACGAGCAGTACTTC. This sequence joins TRBV28 and TRBJ2-7; 7 bases align to TRBD2. The germline CDR1 and CDR2 sequences are MDHEN and SYDVKM. Trimming cost V 6 bases and J 2 bases; bases outside gene matches: 13. This CDR3 spans 16 amino acids. The whole variable domain, remainder taken from reference TRBV28 and TRBJ2-7, is DVKVTQSSRYLVKRTGEKVFLECVQDMDHENMFWYRQDPGLGLRLIYFSYDVKMKEKGDIPEGYSVSREKKERFSLILESASTNQTSMYLCASSPAWERDPYEQYFGPGTRLTVT.

The V call is TRBV12-3 or TRBV12-4, the J call TRBJ2-1, with 7 bases that match TRBD2. J was trimmed by 4 bases and V by 8 bases; bases with no gene match: 5. The CDR3 has 13 amino acids. The CDR3 DNA sequence: TGTGCCAGCGGCCTAGCGGCTTACAATGAGCAGTTCTTC. Its translation is CASGLAAYNEQFF.

This sequence joins TRBV7-9 and TRBJ2-1, with D possibly being TRBD1 (7 bases). The CDR3 length is 18 residues. Germline values: CDR1 SEHNR, CDR2 FQNEAQ (reference sequence). The V gene lost 4 bases and the J gene lost 9 bases, with 28 bases spanning the gap. The CDR3 DNA reads as TGTGCCAGCAGCTCTGACTATGGGCAGGGGGGTCCCACAACTGAGCAGTTCTTC. Its protein product is CASSSDYGQGGPTTEQFF.

This clonotype occurred a few times. The chain joins TRBV27 to TRBJ1-2, with no clear D. With 0 bases removed from V and 5 bases from J, the gap between germline ends came to 10 bases. The CDR3 has 14 amino acids. The germline V gene encodes CDR1 MNHEY and CDR2 SMNVEV (reference sequence). The CDR3 protein is CASSLSLTSYGYTF. DNA for the CDR3: TGTGCCAGCAGTTTATCCCTAACATCTTATGGCTACACCTTC.

This clonotype was seen more than once but under ten times. This sequence joins TRBV6-5 and TRBJ2-1; D may be TRBD2 (5 bases). Germline-derived CDR1 and CDR2 are MNHEY and SVGAGI. V was shortened by 8 bases and J by 5 bases, with 16 bases between the two germline ends. This CDR3 region has 14 residues. CDR3 residues: CASGLIRDDNEQFF. The CDR3 nucleotides read TGTGCCAGCGGCCTCATTCGGGATGACAATGAGCAGTTCTTC.

In its sample, this clonotype was seen a few times. The rearrangement links TRBV4-3 to TRBJ2-1; 10 nucleotides line up with TRBD2. This CDR3 has 16 residues. V lost 3 bases and J lost 6; bases outside the gene matches: 8. In germline, CDR1 is LGHNA, CDR2 YSLEER. The CDR3 spells CASSQELAGLVNEQFF. As DNA, the CDR3 is TGCGCCAGCAGCCAGGAACTAGCGGGGCTGGTCAATGAGCAGTTCTTC.

The J gene is TRBJ2-3, the V gene TRBV24-1; 11 positions match TRBD1. The CDR3 runs 18 residues. Unmatched junction bases numbered 8, after V lost 0 bases and J lost 4 bases. CDR1 and CDR2 from the germline V gene are KGHDR and SFDVKD. The CDR3 loop reads CATSDLPRTGGASDTQYF. The CDR3 DNA reads TGTGCCACCAGTGATTTGCCGAGGACAGGGGGCGCATCAGATACGCAGTATTTT.

This clonotype was seen a handful of times. The chain links TRBV20-1 to TRBJ2-5; weak D call: TRBD1 (6 bases). Germline CDR1 reads DFQATT; CDR2 reads SNEGSKA (reference sequence). The CDR3 length is 15 residues. Trimming left V 0 bases short and J 5 bases short, with 16 bases between. CDR3 in amino acids: CSARDKWGPMETQYF. Here the CDR3 DNA reads TGCAGTGCTAGAGATAAGTGGGGGCCGATGGAGACCCAGTACTTC.

This clonotype has more than one count but fewer than ten. The CDR3 is CASSFLAGVGTDTQYF. The CDR3 coding sequence is TGTGCCAGCAGTTTTCTAGCGGGGGTAGGGACAGATACGCAGTATTTT. The chain couples TRBV27 to TRBJ2-3; TRBD2 aligns across 10 bases. Trimming took 3 bases from V and 3 from J; bases not matched to a gene: 6. The V gene's germline CDR1 is MNHEY and CDR2 SMNVEV (reference sequence). This CDR3 comprises 16 residues.

Concerning this clonotype itself: An end of the junction differs from the germline gene, which may be a read error. J is TRBJ2-4 and V is TRBV7-9; 9 nucleotides align to TRBD2. Germline CDR1 reads SEHNR; CDR2 reads FQNEAQ (reference sequence). The CDR3 contains 14 residues. This CDR3 is CASSLAGRLDIQYF. In DNA form, the CDR3 reads TGTGCCAGCAGCCTAGCGGGACGGTTGGACATTCAGTACTTC.

The chain couples TRBV14 to TRBJ2-7; the D gene is possibly TRBD2 (5 bases). There are 13 residues in the CDR3. V was clipped by 3 bases and J by 4 bases, with 10 bases between them. Per the germline V gene, CDR1 is SGHDN and CDR2 is FVKESK. CDR3 region: CASSHGGAYEQYF. The CDR3 DNA follows: TGTGCCAGCAGCCATGGAGGAGCTTACGAGCAGTACTTC.

V is TRBV30 and J is TRBJ1-2; D not resolved. The CDR3 is 16 residues long. Germline V gene lookup returns CDR1 GTSNPN and CDR2 SVGIG (reference sequence). V dropped 0 bases and J dropped 1 base, with 15 bases sitting between them. CDR3 sequence: CAWSVKVLGVNYGYTF. As DNA, the CDR3 is TGTGCCTGGAGTGTTAAGGTTCTTGGGGTTAACTATGGCTACACCTTC.

This clonotype was seen only a few times. The chain joins TRBV7-9 to TRBJ2-7; perhaps TRBD1 as D (6 bases). The CDR3 is 14 residues long. The ends were cut back, 5 bases at V and 4 bases at J, with 15 bases in the middle. Germline V lookup: CDR1 SEHNR, CDR2 FQNEAQ (reference sequence). CDR3 in amino acids: CASSDGQIFYEQYF. The CDR3 coding sequence is TGTGCCAGCAGCGACGGACAGATCTTTTACGAGCAGTACTTC.

V gene TRBV6-1 combines with J gene TRBJ1-2; perhaps TRBD1 as D (6 bases). CDR1 is MNHNS, CDR2 SASEGT, per germline. The CDR3 is 14 amino acids. The V and J ends lost 10 bases and 0 bases respectively, with 15 bases between them. The CDR3: CATIDRFANYGYTF. The DNA of the CDR3 is TGTGCCACCATTGACAGGTTCGCTAACTATGGCTACACCTTC.